This TCR beta chain was sequenced during a study of T-cell memory formation after mild COVID-19. This CDR3 has 16 amino acids. V was pared by 1 base and J by 5 bases, with 7 bases of the junction left unmatched. Germline values: CDR1 SGHRS, CDR2 YFSETQ. Worth noting for this clonotype: What it binds is unknown.

Study-level results: The pre-infection memory compartment contained some responding clones, suggesting cross-reactive memory joined. CD4+ contracting clones were found mainly in CM and EM, and CD8+ ones in EMRA. Among clones contracting day 15 to 85, CD4/CD8 was balanced, whereas later expanders leaned CD4+.

Barcoded TCR alpha and TCR beta cDNA libraries with UMIs came from 5'RACE using constant-segment primers. TCRdb reanalysed the 5' RACE reads using MiXCR and keeps one entry per CDR3 protein. The sample yields 280,000 or so distinct CDR3 sequences, over 7% seen once. The TCR was taken from a man between 18 and 35 years old who had mild COVID-19 (a few samples of this study predate the infection). Cell type and time point are not known. Sequencing was carried out using PBMCs or a T cell subset sorted from them (not recorded which). This chain links TRBV5-1 with TRBJ2-2; TRBD2 matches 8 bases. The CDR3 DNA is TGCGCCAGCAGCTTGTACGGGGGGGCCCAAACCGGGGAGCTGTTTTTT. It yields the protein CASSLYGGAQTGELFF.